This T cell receptor beta chain appears in the sequencing data of a study of PD-1 blockade in classical Hodgkin lymphoma. Study-level findings and limits: Patients excluded were those beginning nivolumab under 1 year after ASCT. The CD4+ diversity rise by C4D1 was clearest in complete responders.

On this clone: What it binds is unknown.

Time point reported: cycle 4 day 1 (C4D1), after less than seven weeks of nivolumab. Patients all relapsed after autologous stem cell transplantation, and there was variation in brentuximab vedotin exposure. Germline CDR1 ENHRY, CDR2 SYGVKD. Trimming cost V 3 bases and J 1 base, with 11 bases left between them. CDR3 length: 15 amino acids. The method was immunoSEQ multiplex PCR; TCRdb's version includes in-frame clones alone and lacks a portion of them. This sample has fewer than 55,000 clones, with 80% found just once. The chain has TRBV10-3 and TRBJ2-3, with TRBD2 as a possible D gene (6 bases). The TCR comes from a human donor with classical Hodgkin lymphoma. The specimen comprised peripheral blood mononuclear cells (PBMCs), sampled before the fourth cycle of nivolumab. CDR3 coding DNA: TGTGCCATCAGTGACGGGACTCGACGCACAGATACGCAGTATTTT. This translates into CAISDGTRRTDTQYF.